A selection of T cell receptor beta chains follows, all from one sample in a study of sequential checkpoint blockade in melanoma. Some clones are missing from TCRdb's copy, which holds only in-frame ones; the method was immunoSEQ multiplex PCR. The sample includes 15,000 to 20,000 clones, approximately 74% seen only once; the top ten take approximately 35%. The specimen comprised CD8+ T cells sorted from blood (inferred from file names), sampled from a patient given nivolumab and ipilimumab in sequence. These receptors all come from a human donor with melanoma. CDR3s include the opening cysteine and the closing phenylalanine or tryptophan. Fields, in order: CDR3 protein, CDR3 DNA, D gene, J gene, V gene, clone size. The D gene is left open where the match is weak. Only some rows state a clone size, as once, few, many or a class for expanded clones.

CASSSSPSVLGGGELFF | TGTGCCAGCAGCTCGTCCCCGTCGGTATTGGGGGGCGGGGAGCTGTTTTTT | NA | TRBJ2-2 | TRBV7-9 | NA
CASSPPGWLHEQYF | TGTGCCAGCAGTCCGCCGGGGTGGCTCCACGAGCAGTACTTC | NA | TRBJ2-7 | TRBV27 | NA
CASSLGTQGSEQYF | TGTGCCAGCAGCTTAGGAACGCAGGGAAGCGAGCAGTACTTC | NA | TRBJ2-7 | TRBV7-6 | NA
CASSWTGSYTF | TGTGCCAGCAGCTGGACAGGAAGCTACACCTTC | TRBD1 | TRBJ1-2 | TRBV5-5 | NA
CASSQEVQGSYNEQFF | TGCGCCAGCAGCCAAGAAGTACAGGGCTCCTACAATGAGCAGTTCTTC | NA | TRBJ2-1 | TRBV4-3 | NA
CASSPTLWEQYF | TGTGCCAGCAGCCCTACTCTTTGGGAGCAGTACTTC | NA | TRBJ2-7 | TRBV7-9 | NA
CAISESASGGQETQYF | TGTGCCATCAGTGAGTCAGCTAGCGGGGGCCAAGAGACCCAGTACTTC | TRBD2 | TRBJ2-5 | TRBV10-3 | few
CASSLAGISATNEKLFF | TGCGCCAGCAGCTTGGCGGGTATCAGCGCAACTAATGAAAAACTGTTTTTT | NA | TRBJ1-4 | TRBV5-1 | NA
CASSVTSGRGNEQFF | TGTGCCAGCAGCGTGACTAGCGGGAGGGGCAATGAGCAGTTCTTC | TRBD2 | TRBJ2-1 | TRBV7-9 | NA
CASSLEWQATSYEQYF | TGTGCCAGCAGTTTAGAGTGGCAGGCGACCTCCTACGAGCAGTACTTC | NA | TRBJ2-7 | TRBV27 | NA
CASSIRHGSDYGYTF | TGTGCCAGTAGTATACGACACGGGAGCGACTATGGCTACACCTTC | NA | TRBJ1-2 | TRBV19 | NA
CASNSPSGAPRYYGYTF | TGTGCCAGCAACTCCCCCTCCGGCGCTCCCAGGTACTATGGCTACACCTTC | NA | TRBJ1-2 | TRBV21-1 | NA
CASSHDRGHRQPQHF | TGTGCCAGCAGCCATGACAGGGGGCATCGTCAGCCCCAGCATTTT | TRBD1 | TRBJ1-5 | TRBV27 | few
CASSPGNEQFF | TGTGCCAGCAGTCCGGGCAATGAGCAGTTCTTC | NA | TRBJ2-1 | TRBV25-1 | NA
CASSSSGGMIQPQHF | TGTGCCAGCAGTTCGTCCGGGGGAATGATCCAGCCCCAGCATTTT | NA | TRBJ1-5 | TRBV6-5 | NA
CASSSSGVLLSYEQYF | TGTGCCAGCAGCTCTTCGGGAGTCCTCCTTTCCTACGAGCAGTACTTC | NA | TRBJ2-7 | TRBV7-8 | NA
CASSTSGRNTDTQYF | TGTGCCAGTAGCACTAGCGGGAGGAACACAGATACGCAGTATTTT | TRBD2 | TRBJ2-3 | TRBV19 | NA
CASSNWMQANTEAFF | TGTGCCAGCAGCAATTGGATGCAGGCGAACACTGAAGCTTTCTTT | NA | TRBJ1-1 | TRBV21-1 | few
CAWSITGVGQYF | TGTGCCTGGAGTATAACAGGGGTGGGGCAGTACTTC | TRBD1 | TRBJ2-7 | TRBV30 | NA
CASSEERGKEETQYF | TGTGCCAGCAGCGAGGAAAGGGGAAAGGAAGAGACCCAGTACTTC | NA | TRBJ2-5 | TRBV7-9 | NA
CASSQEFGVNTGELFF | TGTGCCAGCAGCCAAGAATTCGGGGTAAACACCGGGGAGCTGTTTTTT | NA | TRBJ2-2 | TRBV14 | NA
CASTPWHGTDTQYF | TGCGCCAGCACCCCATGGCACGGCACAGATACGCAGTATTTT | NA | TRBJ2-3 | TRBV5-1 | NA
CASNIVRQPRSGNTIYF | TGCGCCAGCAATATAGTGCGACAGCCTCGCTCTGGAAACACCATATATTTT | NA | TRBJ1-3 | TRBV10-1 | medium-sized
CSVEDGIGQGAGANVLTF | TGCAGCGTTGAAGATGGAATAGGACAGGGGGCTGGGGCCAACGTCCTGACTTTC | TRBD1 | TRBJ2-6 | TRBV29-1 | few
CASSLASLQETQYF | TGCGCCAGCAGCTTGGCGTCCCTCCAAGAGACCCAGTACTTC | NA | TRBJ2-5 | TRBV5-1 | NA
CASSLGGAGGSDEQFF | TGCGCCAGCAGCCTAGGGGGGGCAGGGGGCAGCGATGAGCAGTTCTTC | NA | TRBJ2-1 | TRBV4-3 | NA
CASSGAHNEQFF | TGTGCCAGCAGTGGGGCCCACAATGAGCAGTTCTTC | NA | TRBJ2-1 | TRBV25-1 | NA
CASSTGTSRLGQYF | TGTGCCAGCAGCACCGGGACTAGCCGTCTTGGGCAGTACTTC | TRBD2 | TRBJ2-7 | TRBV5-6 | NA
CASSLAGGNEQFF | TGCGCCAGCAGCCTAGCGGGGGGCAATGAGCAGTTCTTC | TRBD2 | TRBJ2-1 | TRBV10-2 | NA
CASSLGAEGFSGNTIYF | TGTGCCAGCAGCTTAGGCGCCGAGGGATTCTCTGGAAACACCATATATTTT | NA | TRBJ1-3 | TRBV11-2 | NA
CASSVGEHPDTQYF | TGTGCCAGCAGCGTAGGCGAGCACCCAGATACGCAGTATTTT | NA | TRBJ2-3 | TRBV9 | NA
CASSLDRFSPLHF | TGTGCCAGCAGCTTAGACAGGTTCTCACCCCTCCACTTT | NA | TRBJ1-6 | TRBV11-3 | NA
CASSLYELAGTDTQYF | TGCGCCAGCAGCTTATACGAGCTAGCGGGAACAGATACGCAGTATTTT | TRBD2 | TRBJ2-3 | TRBV5-1 | NA
CASTLGLNSYNEQFF | TGTGCCAGCACCCTCGGACTGAATTCCTACAATGAGCAGTTCTTC | NA | TRBJ2-1 | TRBV2 | NA
CASSSSGTGAGPQHF | TGTGCCAGCAGTTCATCCGGGACAGGAGCCGGGCCCCAGCATTTT | TRBD1 | TRBJ1-5 | TRBV27 | NA
CASSLELATEQFF | TGTGCCAGCAGCTTAGAACTAGCGACTGAGCAGTTCTTC | TRBD2 | TRBJ2-1 | TRBV7-9 | NA
CASSLDRGSDEQFF | TGTGCCAGCAGTTTAGACAGGGGGAGCGATGAGCAGTTCTTC | TRBD1 | TRBJ2-1 | TRBV28 | NA
CASSGVGANEKLFF | TGTGCCAGCAGTGGAGTGGGAGCTAATGAAAAACTGTTTTTT | NA | TRBJ1-4 | TRBV2 | NA
CASSVGPVSEKLFF | TGTGCCAGCAGCGTGGGGCCGGTCAGTGAAAAACTGTTTTTT | NA | TRBJ1-4 | TRBV7-6 | NA
CASRTGGARFSSPLHF | TGTGCCAGCAGGACAGGGGGCGCGCGGTTTAGTTCACCCCTCCACTTT | TRBD1 | TRBJ1-6 | TRBV27 | NA
CASSPREWDRAPPETYEQYF | TGCGCCAGCAGCCCAAGGGAGTGGGACAGGGCCCCTCCAGAAACCTACGAGCAGTACTTC | TRBD1 | TRBJ2-7 | TRBV5-1 | NA
CASSRSYFGTGTNEQFF | TGTGCCAGCAGCCGTTCATACTTCGGGACAGGGACCAATGAGCAGTTCTTC | TRBD1 | TRBJ2-1 | TRBV9 | NA
CASSIELAAYNEQFF | TGTGCCAGTAGTATAGAACTAGCTGCCTACAATGAGCAGTTCTTC | NA | TRBJ2-1 | TRBV19 | NA
CASSLGPRTGGLSYGYTF | TGTGCCAGCAGCTTGGGCCCCCGGACAGGGGGCTTAAGCTATGGCTACACCTTC | TRBD1 | TRBJ1-2 | TRBV5-6 | NA
CASSFSGGRNNEQFF | TGTGCCAGCAGTTTTAGCGGGGGGCGAAACAATGAGCAGTTCTTC | TRBD2 | TRBJ2-1 | TRBV6-6 | few
CASSLDGPASGNHEQYF | TGTGCCAGCAGCTTAGATGGTCCCGCTAGCGGGAACCACGAGCAGTACTTC | TRBD2 | TRBJ2-7 | TRBV7-2 | NA
CASSENRVEGFF | TGTGCCAGCAGCGAAAACAGGGTTGAAGGGTTCTTC | NA | TRBJ2-1 | TRBV7-9 | NA
CASSDTDRRVSTDTQYF | TGTGCCAGCTCAGACACGGACAGACGTGTCAGCACAGATACGCAGTATTTT | NA | TRBJ2-3 | TRBV18 | NA
CASSQADRGYSNQPQHF | TGCGCCAGCAGCCAGGCGGACAGGGGGTATAGCAATCAGCCCCAGCATTTT | TRBD1 | TRBJ1-5 | TRBV4-1 | NA
CASSQEAQNTGELFF | TGCGCCAGCAGCCAAGAGGCCCAAAACACCGGGGAGCTGTTTTTT | NA | TRBJ2-2 | TRBV4-3 | NA
CASSRFDRLVITGELFF | TGTGCCAGCAGCCGTTTCGATCGACTAGTTATCACCGGGGAGCTGTTTTTT | NA | TRBJ2-2 | TRBV27 | few
CASSSGLAAYEQYF | TGTGCCAGCAGTTCCGGACTAGCGGCCTACGAGCAGTACTTC | TRBD2 | TRBJ2-7 | TRBV27 | NA
CASGGGTSGLSNTGELFF | TGTGCTAGTGGGGGGGGGACTAGCGGGCTATCGAACACCGGGGAGCTGTTTTTT | TRBD2 | TRBJ2-2 | TRBV12-5 | NA
CASSDSDRDTGELFF | TGTGCCAGCAGTGACTCTGATCGAGACACCGGGGAGCTGTTTTTT | NA | TRBJ2-2 | TRBV6-4 | few
CASSQDMGQGNSYEQYF | TGCGCCAGCAGCCAAGATATGGGACAGGGAAACTCCTACGAGCAGTACTTC | TRBD1 | TRBJ2-7 | TRBV4-3 | NA